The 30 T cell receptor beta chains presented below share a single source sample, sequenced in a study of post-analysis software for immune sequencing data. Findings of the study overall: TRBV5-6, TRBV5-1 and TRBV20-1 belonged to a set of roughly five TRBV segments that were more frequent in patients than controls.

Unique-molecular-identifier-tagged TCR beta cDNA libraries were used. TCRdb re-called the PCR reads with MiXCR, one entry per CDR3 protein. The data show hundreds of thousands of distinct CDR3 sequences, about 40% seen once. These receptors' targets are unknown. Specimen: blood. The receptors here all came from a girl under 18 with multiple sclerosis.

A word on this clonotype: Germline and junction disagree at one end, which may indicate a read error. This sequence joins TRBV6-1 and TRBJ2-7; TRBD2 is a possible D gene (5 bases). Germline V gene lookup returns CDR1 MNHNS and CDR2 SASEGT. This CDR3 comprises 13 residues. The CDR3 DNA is TGTGCCAGCAGTGAAGTAAGAGGGTACGGGCAGTACTTC. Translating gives CASSEVRGYGQYF.

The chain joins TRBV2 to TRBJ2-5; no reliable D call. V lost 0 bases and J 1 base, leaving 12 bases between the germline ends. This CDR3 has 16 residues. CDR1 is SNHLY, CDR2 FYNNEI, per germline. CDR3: CASSEAFDATQETQYF. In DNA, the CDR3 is TGTGCCAGCAGTGAAGCCTTCGACGCGACCCAAGAGACCCAGTACTTC. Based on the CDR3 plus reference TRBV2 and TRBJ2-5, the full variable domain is EPEVTQTPSHQVTQMGQEVILRCVPISNHLYFYWYRQILGQKVEFLVSFYNNEISEKSEIFDDQFSVERPDGSNFTLKIRSTKLEDSAMYFCASSEAFDATQETQYFGPGTRLLVL.

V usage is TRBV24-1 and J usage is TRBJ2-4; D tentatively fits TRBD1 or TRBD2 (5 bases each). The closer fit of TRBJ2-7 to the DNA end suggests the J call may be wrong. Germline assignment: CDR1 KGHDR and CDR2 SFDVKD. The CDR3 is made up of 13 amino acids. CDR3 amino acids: CATSDSGRSEQYF. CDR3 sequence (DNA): TGTGCCACCAGTGATTCGGGGCGGAGCGAGCAGTACTTC.

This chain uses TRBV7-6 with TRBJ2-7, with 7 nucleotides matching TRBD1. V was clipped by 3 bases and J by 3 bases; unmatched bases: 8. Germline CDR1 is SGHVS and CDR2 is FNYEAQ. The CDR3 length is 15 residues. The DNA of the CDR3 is TGTGCCAGCAGCTTCGGAATAAGGACAGGCTACGAGCAGTACTTC. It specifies CASSFGIRTGYEQYF. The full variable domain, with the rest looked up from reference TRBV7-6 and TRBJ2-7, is GAGVSQSPRYKVTKRGQDVALRCDPISGHVSLYWYRQALGQGPEFLTYFNYEAQQDKSGLPNDRFSAERPEGSISTLTIQRTEQRDSAMYRCASSFGIRTGYEQYFGPGTRLTVT.

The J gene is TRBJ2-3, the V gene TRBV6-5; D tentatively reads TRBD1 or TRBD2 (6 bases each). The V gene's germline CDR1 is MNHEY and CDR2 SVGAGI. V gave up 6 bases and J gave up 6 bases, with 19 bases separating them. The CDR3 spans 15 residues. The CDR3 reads CASSPQGGYKDTQYF. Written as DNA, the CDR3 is TGTGCCAGCAGCCCACAGGGAGGCTACAAGGATACGCAGTATTTT.

CDR3 region: CASSSGTGGAVGANVLTF. DNA for the CDR3: TGTGCCAGCAGTTCTGGGACAGGGGGCGCGGTTGGGGCCAACGTCCTGACTTTC. The chain is built from TRBV12-3 or TRBV12-4 and TRBJ2-6, with TRBD1 matching over 12 bases. Trimming took 4 bases from V and 3 from J; bases not matched to a gene: 7. The CDR3 is 18 amino acids.

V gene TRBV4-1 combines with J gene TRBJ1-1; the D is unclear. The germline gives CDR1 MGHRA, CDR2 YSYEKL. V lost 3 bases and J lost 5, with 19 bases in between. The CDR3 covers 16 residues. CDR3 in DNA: TGCGCCAGCAGCCAGGGATACTTGAGCCCGGATACTGAAGCTTTCTTT. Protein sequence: CASSQGYLSPDTEAFF.

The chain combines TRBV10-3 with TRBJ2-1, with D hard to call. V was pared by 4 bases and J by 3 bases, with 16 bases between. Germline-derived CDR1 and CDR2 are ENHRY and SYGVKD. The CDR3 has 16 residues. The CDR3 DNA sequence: TGTGCCATCAGTGCGGAGAGTGGACCGGACTACAATGAGCAGTTCTTC. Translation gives CAISAESGPDYNEQFF.

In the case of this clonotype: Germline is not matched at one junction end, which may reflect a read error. CDR3 amino acids: CAGSLARDSPLHF. The CDR3 DNA sequence: TGCGCCGGCAGCTTGGCGAGGGATTCACCCCTCCACTTT. The genes are TRBV5-1 and TRBJ1-6; unclear D gene. This CDR3 is 13 amino acids long. Germline CDR1 SGHRS, CDR2 YFSETQ.

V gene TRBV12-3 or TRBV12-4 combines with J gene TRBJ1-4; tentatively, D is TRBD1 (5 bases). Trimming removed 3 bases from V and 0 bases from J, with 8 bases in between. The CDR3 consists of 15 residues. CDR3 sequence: CASSLGGATNEKLFF. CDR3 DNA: TGTGCCAGCAGTTTGGGGGGGGCAACTAATGAAAAACTGTTTTTT.

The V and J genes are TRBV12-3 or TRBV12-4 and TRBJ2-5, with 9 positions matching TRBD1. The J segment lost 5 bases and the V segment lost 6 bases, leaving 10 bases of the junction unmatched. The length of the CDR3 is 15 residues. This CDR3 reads CASSRDREKRETQYF. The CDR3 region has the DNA TGTGCCAGCAGCCGGGACAGGGAAAAGCGTGAGACCCAGTACTTC.

The CDR3 nucleotides read TGTGCCAGCTCCGCGACGGTTGCTAGCACAGATACGCAGTATTTT. Residues: CASSATVASTDTQYF. The chain has TRBV18 and TRBJ2-3; D is ambiguous. Looked up from germline, CDR1 is KGHSH and CDR2 is LQKENI. V dropped 6 bases and J dropped 0 bases, with 13 bases sitting between them. The CDR3 contains 15 residues.

The CDR3 region is CASSQGNAARELFF. The CDR3 coding sequence is TGCGCCAGCAGCCAAGGAAACGCCGCAAGGGAGCTGTTTTTT. The chain has TRBV4-1 and TRBJ2-2; unclear D gene. Trimming removed 1 base at V and 9 bases at J, with 12 bases between. Germline V CDR1 and CDR2: MGHRA, YSYEKL. The CDR3 loop spans 14 amino acids.

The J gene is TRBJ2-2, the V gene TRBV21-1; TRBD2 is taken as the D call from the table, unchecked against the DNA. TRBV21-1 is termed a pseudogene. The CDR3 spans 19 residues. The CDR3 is CASSKGLFGDSVHTGELFF. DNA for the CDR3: TGTGCCAGCAGCAAAGGGTTATTTGGGGACTCGGTTCACACCGGGGAGCTGTTTTTT.

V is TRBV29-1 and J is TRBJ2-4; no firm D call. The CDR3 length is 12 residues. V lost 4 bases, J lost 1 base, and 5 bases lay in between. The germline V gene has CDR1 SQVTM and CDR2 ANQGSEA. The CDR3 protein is CSVAQAKNIQYF. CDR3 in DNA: TGCAGCGTTGCCCAGGCCAAAAACATTCAGTACTTC.

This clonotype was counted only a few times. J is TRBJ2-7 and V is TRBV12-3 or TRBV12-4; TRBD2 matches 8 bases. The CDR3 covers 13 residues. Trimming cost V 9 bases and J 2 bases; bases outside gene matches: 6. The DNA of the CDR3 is TGTGCCAGTAGACTAGCGCCGACCTACGAGCAGTACTTC. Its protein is CASRLAPTYEQYF.

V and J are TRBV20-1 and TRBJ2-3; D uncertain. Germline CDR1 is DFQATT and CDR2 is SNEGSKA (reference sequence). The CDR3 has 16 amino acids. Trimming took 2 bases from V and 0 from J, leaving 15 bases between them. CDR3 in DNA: TGCAGTGCTAGATCTTTCGGCACCTCTAGCACAGATACGCAGTATTTT. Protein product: CSARSFGTSSTDTQYF.

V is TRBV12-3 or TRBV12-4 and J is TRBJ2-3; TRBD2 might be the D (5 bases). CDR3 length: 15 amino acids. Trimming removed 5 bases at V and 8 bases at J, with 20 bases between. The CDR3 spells CASSPDAGFGLTQYF. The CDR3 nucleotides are TGTGCCAGCAGTCCGGACGCGGGTTTTGGACTTACGCAGTATTTT.

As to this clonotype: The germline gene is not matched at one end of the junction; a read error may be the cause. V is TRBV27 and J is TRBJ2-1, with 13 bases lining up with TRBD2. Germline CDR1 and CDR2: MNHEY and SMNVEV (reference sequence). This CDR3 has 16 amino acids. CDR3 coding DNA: TGTGCCGGCAGTCAACGACTAGCGGGGGGTAGCGATGAGCAGTTCTTC. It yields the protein CAGSQRLAGGSDEQFF.

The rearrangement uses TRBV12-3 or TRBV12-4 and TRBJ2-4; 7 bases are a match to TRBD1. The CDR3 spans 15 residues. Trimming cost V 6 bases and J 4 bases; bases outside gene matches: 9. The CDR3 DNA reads TGTGCCAGCAGCCCCTTAGGGGGCGGGAAAAACATTCAGTACTTC. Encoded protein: CASSPLGGGKNIQYF.

The CDR3 protein is CASRTLNNEQFF. The CDR3 DNA reads TGTGCCAGCAGAACCCTAAACAATGAGCAGTTCTTC. The J gene is TRBJ2-1, the V gene TRBV12-3 or TRBV12-4; D is unresolved. V was clipped by 6 bases and J by 5 bases, with 8 bases between them. This CDR3 spans 12 amino acids.

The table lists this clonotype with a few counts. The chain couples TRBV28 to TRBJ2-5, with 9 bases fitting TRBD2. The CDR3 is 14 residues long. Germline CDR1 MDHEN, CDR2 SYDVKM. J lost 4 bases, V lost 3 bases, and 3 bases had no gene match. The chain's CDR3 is CASSLVSGRETQYF. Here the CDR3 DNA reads TGTGCCAGCAGTTTGGTTAGCGGGAGAGAGACCCAGTACTTC.

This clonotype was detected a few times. CDR3 loop: CAISDKGIDASYF. For the CDR3, the DNA is TGTGCCATCAGTGATAAGGGGATAGACGCCTCGTACTTC. The V gene is TRBV10-3, the J gene TRBJ2-4, with a possible D match to TRBD1 (5 bases). The CDR3 contains 13 residues. CDR1 is ENHRY and CDR2 is SYGVKD in the germline V gene. V lost 3 bases, J lost 15 bases, and 18 bases lay in between.

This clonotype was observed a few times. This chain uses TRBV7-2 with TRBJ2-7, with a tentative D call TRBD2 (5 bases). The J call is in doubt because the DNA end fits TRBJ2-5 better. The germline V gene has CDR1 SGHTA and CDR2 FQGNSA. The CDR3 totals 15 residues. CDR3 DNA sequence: TGTGCCAGCAGCTCCCCCGGGCTAGCCAAAGAGACCCAGTACTTC. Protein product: CASSSPGLAKETQYF.

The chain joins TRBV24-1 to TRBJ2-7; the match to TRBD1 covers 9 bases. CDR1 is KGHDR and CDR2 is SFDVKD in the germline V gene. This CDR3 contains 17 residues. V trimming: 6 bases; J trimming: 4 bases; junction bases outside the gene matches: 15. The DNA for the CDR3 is TGTGCCACCAGTCCCACGACGGGGACAGGGAGAAGTTACGAGCAGTACTTC. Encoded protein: CATSPTTGTGRSYEQYF.

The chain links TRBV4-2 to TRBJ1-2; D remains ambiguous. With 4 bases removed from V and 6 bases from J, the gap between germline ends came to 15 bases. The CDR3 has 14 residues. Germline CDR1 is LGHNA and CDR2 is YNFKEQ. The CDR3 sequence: CASSPPPAADGYTF. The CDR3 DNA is TGTGCCAGCAGCCCGCCTCCGGCGGCGGATGGCTACACCTTC.

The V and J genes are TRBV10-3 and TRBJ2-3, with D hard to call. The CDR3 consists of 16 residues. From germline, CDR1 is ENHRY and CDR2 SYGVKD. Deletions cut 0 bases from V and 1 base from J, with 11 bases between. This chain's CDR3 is CAISESPGLGTDTQYF. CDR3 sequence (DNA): TGTGCCATCAGTGAGTCTCCGGGCTTGGGCACAGATACGCAGTATTTT.

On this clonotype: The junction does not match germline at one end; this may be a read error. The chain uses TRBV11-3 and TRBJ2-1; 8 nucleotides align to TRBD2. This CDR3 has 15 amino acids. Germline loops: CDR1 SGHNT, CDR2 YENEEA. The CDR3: CASSTRSGRNNKQFF. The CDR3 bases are TGTGCCAGCAGCACCCGCAGCGGGAGAAACAATAAGCAGTTCTTC.

For the CDR3, the DNA is TGTGCCAGCAGTTCGGGGATGGGACAGGGGGTGACTGAAGCTTTCTTT. It encodes CASSSGMGQGVTEAFF. V gene TRBV7-2 combines with J gene TRBJ1-1, with 11 bases identical to TRBD1. Germline V CDR1 and CDR2: SGHTA, FQGNSA. V shed 6 bases, J shed 5 bases, and the junction held 11 bases outside the gene matches. The CDR3 is 16 residues long.

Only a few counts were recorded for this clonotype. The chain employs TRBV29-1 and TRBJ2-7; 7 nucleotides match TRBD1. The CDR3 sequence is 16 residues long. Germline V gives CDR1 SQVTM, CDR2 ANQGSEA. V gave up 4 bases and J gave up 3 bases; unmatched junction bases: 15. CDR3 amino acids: CSVAGTVESQVYEQYF. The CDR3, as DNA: TGCAGCGTTGCAGGGACAGTCGAATCCCAAGTCTACGAGCAGTACTTC.